This section outlines one T cell receptor (beta chain) sequence together with its context. Its antigen remains unknown. The data originate from a study of STAT5B mutations in CD4+ large granular lymphocyte leukemia. On the study more broadly: The CDR3 'QG' motif was associated with a particular HLA allele among healthy donors.

The survey-level immunoSEQ assay was used. Sequencing used immunoSEQ multiplex PCR; TCRdb keeps in-frame clones, though not all of them. Of tens of thousands of clones in the sample, approximately 74% were seen once. Germline CDR1 SGHAT, CDR2 FQNNGV. The V and J ends lost 1 base and 5 bases respectively, with 9 bases between them. The CDR3 covers 14 residues. Findings and caveats of the study: No patients shared main leukemic clonotypes, though around 24% appeared at low frequency elsewhere. Top patient clones used TRBV06 genes more often: 8/27 versus 2/35 in controls.

The TCR was taken from a human donor in good health. The rearrangement uses TRBV11-2 and TRBJ2-1; possibly TRBD2 for D (6 bases). The sample consisted of CD4+ T cells from blood buffy coats. DNA of the CDR3: TGTGCCAGCAGCTTAGGACTAGAAAACAATGAGCAGTTCTTC. Amino acid sequence: CASSLGLENNEQFF.